This TCR beta chain appears in the sequencing data of a study of response to subunit inactivated influenza vaccine. This clonotype was seen a handful of times. Per germline, CDR1 KGHSH and CDR2 LQKENI. The CDR3 has 19 amino acids. V dropped 1 base and J dropped 4 bases, with 23 bases sitting between them. TCRdb re-called the RT-PCR reads with MiXCR, one entry per CDR3 protein. The sample includes hundreds of thousands of distinct CDR3 sequences, 10% to 12% of them seen just once. This sample was also put to use in a study of T cells expressing NK-cell markers. That publication notes: 5'RACE template switching built TCR beta cDNA with unique molecular identifiers. In sorted CD3+CD56+NKG2C+, CD3+CD56+NKG2C- and CD3+CD56-NKG2C+ T cells, TCR beta repertoires were obtained. For a handful of donors, these clonotypes were likewise the leading ones in the CD3+CD56-NKG2C+ fraction.

This sequence originates from a man in his fifties or sixties who received an inactivated influenza vaccine. The sample in question was PBMCs from blood, obtained on the day of vaccination. The genes are TRBV18 and TRBJ2-1, with D hard to call. CDR3 region: CASSPRRDGALMEYNEQFF. The CDR3 nucleotides read TGTGCCAGCTCACCACGCCGTGACGGAGCCCTCATGGAATACAATGAGCAGTTCTTC.